Below, one TCR beta chain is given with its context. In the original processing: Estimation of nucleated cell counts relied on the amplification of reference gene primers. TCRdb's table, derived via immunoSEQ multiplex PCR, lists solely in-frame clones and lacks some. The V and J calls and clone size are taken from that table; D and trimming were inferred from the DNA. This table has hundreds of thousands of clones, approximately 86% appearing once. This entry is derived from a study of blood T cell repertoires in COVID-19. The overall study: The United States, Italy and Spain provided the acute and convalescent COVID-19 samples.

V lost 3 bases, J lost 7 bases, and 10 bases stayed unmatched. Germline V CDR1 and CDR2: SGDLS, YYNGEE. The CDR3 runs to 14 residues. Sequencing was done on a sample of peripheral blood. This receptor was obtained from a woman aged 45 to 65 with active or convalescent COVID-19. The gene calls are TRBV9 and TRBJ2-7; 7 positions match TRBD2. The CDR3: CASSEEAGEREQYF. CDR3 coding DNA: TGTGCCAGCAGCGAGGAGGCGGGGGAAAGAGAGCAGTACTTC.